These T cell receptor beta chains were read from a single sample in a study of response to subunit inactivated influenza vaccine. MiXCR, run by TCRdb on the RT-PCR reads, gives a single entry per CDR3 protein. The table records more than 400,000 distinct CDR3 sequences, around 7.9% of them present only once. The specimen comprised PBMCs from blood, sampled roughly 24 months after vaccination. The origin of the receptors is a man between 50 and 69 years old who received an inactivated influenza vaccine. CDR3s include the opening cysteine and the closing phenylalanine or tryptophan. D genes are given only for firm matches. Clone size, where shown, is once, few, many, or a class for clones that have expanded.

v_gene	d_gene	j_gene	abundance	CDR3nt	CDR3aa
TRBV20-1	NA	TRBJ1-1	many	TGCAGTGCCTCGGACGGCCGGGGCACTGAAGCTTTCTTT	CSASDGRGTEAFF
TRBV5-1	TRBD2	TRBJ2-2	many	TGCGCCAGCAGCTTGGGTAGCGGGGGAGCGAACACCGGGGAGCTGTTTTTT	CASSLGSGGANTGELFF
TRBV12-3/TRBV12-4	TRBD2	TRBJ2-1	few	TGTGCCAGCAGCCCCATGGGCGGGAGGATCTACAATGAGCAGTTCTTC	CASSPMGGRIYNEQFF
TRBV7-2	NA	TRBJ2-3	NA	TGTGCCAGCAGCTCACGAGGAGTCGATACGCAGTATTTT	CASSSRGVDTQYF
TRBV20-1	TRBD1	TRBJ2-7	NA	TGCAGTGCTACAAGGACAGGGGGAGGGGAGCAGTACTTC	CSATRTGGGEQYF
TRBV10-1	NA	TRBJ2-1	many	TGCGCCAGCAGTGGAATCGGGGGCAATGAGCAGTTCTTC	CASSGIGGNEQFF
TRBV28	NA	TRBJ2-4	few	TGTGCCAGCAGGCAGACCGGGCAAACCATTCAGTACTTC	CASRQTGQTIQYF
TRBV5-1	NA	TRBJ2-1	NA	TGCGCCAGCAGCCCACAGGGGGGGAATGAGCAGTTCTTC	CASSPQGGNEQFF
TRBV12-3/TRBV12-4	NA	TRBJ2-5	few	TGTGCCAGCTCCGTCTTGGACAACGGGGAGACCCAGTACTTC	CASSVLDNGETQYF
TRBV12-3/TRBV12-4	TRBD1	TRBJ1-1	many	TGTGCCAGCAGCCCTCGGGACAGGAGGCATGCTTTCTTT	CASSPRDRRHAFF
TRBV7-2	TRBD2	TRBJ2-7	few	TGTGCCAGCAGGTTCACTAGCGGGAGGCTCTACGAGCAGTACTTC	CASRFTSGRLYEQYF
TRBV5-1	NA	TRBJ2-1	NA	TGCGCCAGCAGCTTGTCAACGGGATTGAGCTCCTACAATGAGCAGTTCTTC	CASSLSTGLSSYNEQFF
TRBV10-3	NA	TRBJ2-5	NA	TGTGCCATAGGGGATAGCCAAGAGACCCAGTACTTC	CAIGDSQETQYF
TRBV6-4	TRBD1	TRBJ1-5	few	TGTGCCAGCAGTATCGCCCCCGGGACAGCAACCTCTAGCAATCAGCCCCAGCATTTT	CASSIAPGTATSSNQPQHF
TRBV12-3/TRBV12-4	NA	TRBJ1-1	NA	TGTGCCAGCAGTCGATTGGGGAACACTGAAGCTTTCTTT	CASSRLGNTEAFF
TRBV12-3/TRBV12-4	TRBD1	TRBJ1-3	few	TGTGCCAGCAGTCGCCGGACAGGGAATGGAAACACCATATATTTT	CASSRRTGNGNTIYF
TRBV12-3/TRBV12-4	NA	TRBJ2-3	NA	TGTGCCAGCAGCCCCGAATCTACAGATACGCAGTATTTT	CASSPESTDTQYF
TRBV28	NA	TRBJ2-7	few	TGTGCCAGTTCGCGCAATCTCGAGCAGTACTTC	CASSRNLEQYF
TRBV20-1	NA	TRBJ2-5	NA	TGCAGTGCTAGTCGGGGTACCCAGTACTTC	CSASRGTQYF
TRBV28	TRBD2	TRBJ2-1	NA	TGTGCCAGCAATGGACTAGCGGGTTACAATAAGCAGTTCTTC	CASNGLAGYNKQFF
TRBV29-1	TRBD1	TRBJ1-5	many	TGCAGCGCTGTCGGGACAGACGGCAATCAGCCCCAGCATTTT	CSAVGTDGNQPQHF
TRBV4-2	TRBD2	TRBJ2-7	many	TGTGCCAGCAGCCCCCTGGTGGGACTAGCGGGAGTTGTCGAGCAGTACTTC	CASSPLVGLAGVVEQYF
TRBV6-2/TRBV6-3	NA	TRBJ1-1	many	TGTGCCAGCAACTCCGGGGACCGAGTGAACACTGAAGCTTTCTTT	CASNSGDRVNTEAFF
TRBV28	NA	TRBJ1-5	NA	TGTGCCAGCAGTACTCTAGACAGCCAGCATTTT	CASSTLDSQHF
TRBV7-3	TRBD2	TRBJ2-5	NA	TGTGCCAGCAGCTCCGGGACTAGCAAGCAAGAGACCCAGTACTTC	CASSSGTSKQETQYF
TRBV29-1	TRBD1	TRBJ2-2	NA	TGCAGCGTTGATTTTCCGGGACAGGGGGCCGCCGGGGAGCTGTTTTTT	CSVDFPGQGAAGELFF
TRBV5-1	NA	TRBJ2-6	NA	TGCGCCAGCACTACCTATCCCGGGGCCAACGTCCTGACTTTC	CASTTYPGANVLTF
TRBV20-1	NA	TRBJ2-3	many	TGCAGTGCTAGAGGCAACACAGATACGCAGTATTTT	CSARGNTDTQYF
TRBV7-2	TRBD1	TRBJ1-1	many	TGTGCCAGCAGCCCACAGGGGGCATCAAGGGATGCTTTCTTT	CASSPQGASRDAFF
TRBV4-3	TRBD1	TRBJ2-2	NA	TGCGCCAGCAGCCAGCCCGGGACAGGCCCGAACACCGGGGAGCTGTTTTTT	CASSQPGTGPNTGELFF
TRBV6-2/TRBV6-3	TRBD1	TRBJ1-5	NA	TGTGCCAGCAGTTGGGGACAGGGCTCCTCCGCCGGCAATCAGCCCCAGCATTTT	CASSWGQGSSAGNQPQHF
TRBV5-1	TRBD1	TRBJ2-3	NA	TGCGCCAGCAGCAGAGGGACAGCCCCTGGTGCAGATACGCAGTATTTT	CASSRGTAPGADTQYF
TRBV27	NA	TRBJ2-7	few	TGTGCCAGCAGTTTAGATCTATTTAGCTCCTACGAGCAGTACTTC	CASSLDLFSSYEQYF
TRBV4-2	NA	TRBJ2-5	many	TGTGCCAGCAGCCAAGACCGAAGAGGTTCCGAGACCCAGTACTTC	CASSQDRRGSETQYF
TRBV5-1	TRBD2	TRBJ2-5	NA	TGCGCCAGCAGCTTGACTGTTGGCGGGGGGGCCTCTGAGACCCAGTACTTC	CASSLTVGGGASETQYF
TRBV4-3	NA	TRBJ2-3	many	TGTGCCAGCAGTCGGGACACAGATACGCAGTATTTT	CASSRDTDTQYF
TRBV4-3	NA	TRBJ2-7	few	TGCGCCAGCAGCCAAGTGGCCGGCCCCTCCTACGAGCAGTACTTC	CASSQVAGPSYEQYF
TRBV7-9	TRBD1	TRBJ2-7	few	TGTGCCAGCAGCTTAGCAGGGGGCGGTTCCTACGAGCAGTACTTC	CASSLAGGGSYEQYF
TRBV18	NA	TRBJ2-2	NA	TGTGCCAGCTCACCGCCTCCGCCACGGGAGCTGTTTTTT	CASSPPPPRELFF
TRBV10-2	NA	TRBJ1-3	many	TGCGCCAGCGGACAGAACCCTTTCTCTGGAAACACCATATATTTT	CASGQNPFSGNTIYF
TRBV20-1	TRBD2	TRBJ2-7	many	TGCAGTGCTCAACCCCCGGGACTAGTTCTCCGGCAGTACTTC	CSAQPPGLVLRQYF
TRBV12-3/TRBV12-4	NA	TRBJ2-6	NA	TGTGCCAGCAGTTTTGGGATCTCTGGGGCCAACGTCCTGACTTTC	CASSFGISGANVLTF
TRBV3-1	TRBD2	TRBJ2-1	many	TGTGCCAGCAGCCAACCTGGCGGGACTAGCGGGCGCAATGAGCAGTTCTTC	CASSQPGGTSGRNEQFF
TRBV3-1	TRBD1	TRBJ2-7	few	TGTGCCAGCAGCCAATCGGACAGGGAAGGCGAGCAGTACTTC	CASSQSDREGEQYF
TRBV12-3/TRBV12-4	NA	TRBJ2-7	NA	TGTGCCAGCAGTTTAGTACCAGGCACTTCTCCCTACGAGCAGTACTTC	CASSLVPGTSPYEQYF
TRBV12-3/TRBV12-4	TRBD1	TRBJ2-2	many	TGTGCCAGCAGTCCTCGGACAGGGCCCACCGGGGAGCTGTTTTTT	CASSPRTGPTGELFF
TRBV11-2	NA	TRBJ2-1	NA	TGTGCCAGCAGCTTAGGGTTGGGTCTACGCGATGAGCAGTTCTTC	CASSLGLGLRDEQFF
TRBV5-1	TRBD1	TRBJ2-2	NA	TGCGCCAGCAGCGACAGGGCTTTCTCTGACACCGGGGAGCTGTTTTTT	CASSDRAFSDTGELFF
TRBV6-1	NA	TRBJ2-3	few	TGTGCCAGCGGCATGCGGGGCTCGGCAGATACGCAGTATTTT	CASGMRGSADTQYF
TRBV15	TRBD2	TRBJ2-3	NA	TGTGCCACCAGCCGACCGGGACTAGTCGAGGATACGCAGTATTTT	CATSRPGLVEDTQYF
TRBV6-1	NA	TRBJ2-5	few	TGTGCCAGTAGACGGTCAATACGTGGAGAGACCCAGTACTTC	CASRRSIRGETQYF
TRBV28	TRBD1	TRBJ2-1	NA	TGTGCCAGCAGAGGGGACAGGGGTGTCGACAATGAGCAGTTCTTC	CASRGDRGVDNEQFF
TRBV20-1	TRBD2	TRBJ2-1	few	TGCAGTGCAAAATGGACTAGCGGGATCAATGAGCAGTTCTTC	CSAKWTSGINEQFF
TRBV5-6	NA	TRBJ1-6	few	TGTGCCAGCAGCTTCCGGGACGGAAATAATTCACCCCTCCACTTT	CASSFRDGNNSPLHF
TRBV7-2	TRBD1	TRBJ1-5	many	TGTGCCAGCAGCAAGACAGGGTCTGGGGATCAGCCCCAGCATTTT	CASSKTGSGDQPQHF
TRBV12-3/TRBV12-4	NA	TRBJ1-5	many	TGTGCCAGCAGCCTCGGTGGGGGAGGCCAGCCCCAGCATTTT	CASSLGGGGQPQHF
TRBV5-1	TRBD2	TRBJ2-1	NA	TGCGCCAGCAGCCCCCCGGCTAGCGGGAGTAGGGATGAGCAGTTCTTC	CASSPPASGSRDEQFF